These 5 T cell receptor beta chains originate from one sample sequenced in a study of metastatic and nonmetastatic thyroid tumors. TCRdb re-processed the PCR reads through MiXCR. Here the sample spans roughly 23,000 clones, roughly 18% being singletons. None of the patients had undergone any treatment ahead of thyroid surgery. The specimen was adjacent normal tissue. The source is a male donor with papillary thyroid cancer or a benign thyroid nodule (not recorded which). Some clones in this sample may be carry-over from other donors' samples.

This clone was recorded many times. The J gene is TRBJ1-4, the V gene TRBV7-6; D remains unclear. V shed 1 base and J shed 5 bases, with 11 bases lying between them. Germline CDR1 SGHVS, CDR2 FNYEAQ. The CDR3 consists of 15 residues. The CDR3 DNA sequence: TGTGCCAGCAGCTTAGGTGGCACTATCAATGAAAAACTGTTTTTT. Its translation: CASSLGGTINEKLFF.

This clone was counted at least ten times. The chain has TRBV20-1 and TRBJ2-5; 11 bases agree with TRBD2. Trimming cost V 3 bases and J 5 bases; bases outside gene matches: 5. CDR1 and CDR2 (germline): DFQATT, SNEGSKA (reference sequence). The CDR3 has 14 amino acids. The CDR3 loop is CSASSSSGRETQYF. In DNA, the CDR3 is TGCAGTGCTAGTTCGTCTAGCGGGAGGGAGACCCAGTACTTC.

This clone was recorded many times. CDR3 sequence (DNA): TGCAGTGCTATATCTTGGGGAGAGACCCAGTACTTC. Encoded protein: CSAISWGETQYF. The chain uses TRBV20-1 and TRBJ2-5; D call uncertain. This CDR3 contains 12 residues. Germline CDR1 DFQATT, CDR2 SNEGSKA (reference sequence). V was cut by 4 bases and J by 4 bases, with 10 bases left in between.

Ten or more counts support this clone. A much larger clone differs by one base, so this may be a read error. The V gene is TRBV7-8, the J gene TRBJ1-4; D is uncertain. Looked up from germline, CDR1 is SGHVS and CDR2 is FQNEAQ. The CDR3 consists of 13 residues. The CDR3 region is CASSQRFHEKLLF. CDR3 nucleotides: TGTGCCAGCAGCCAGCGGTTCCATGAAAAACTGCTTTTT.

This clone is medium-sized within its sample. V and J are TRBV24-1 and TRBJ1-2; TRBD1 might be the D (5 bases). CDR1 is KGHDR, CDR2 SFDVKD, per germline. Trimming left V 1 base short and J 8 bases short, with 13 bases between. This CDR3 is 14 amino acids long. Here the CDR3 reads CATSDFRTRGGYTF. DNA of the CDR3: TGTGCCACCAGTGATTTTAGGACACGAGGGGGCTACACCTTC.